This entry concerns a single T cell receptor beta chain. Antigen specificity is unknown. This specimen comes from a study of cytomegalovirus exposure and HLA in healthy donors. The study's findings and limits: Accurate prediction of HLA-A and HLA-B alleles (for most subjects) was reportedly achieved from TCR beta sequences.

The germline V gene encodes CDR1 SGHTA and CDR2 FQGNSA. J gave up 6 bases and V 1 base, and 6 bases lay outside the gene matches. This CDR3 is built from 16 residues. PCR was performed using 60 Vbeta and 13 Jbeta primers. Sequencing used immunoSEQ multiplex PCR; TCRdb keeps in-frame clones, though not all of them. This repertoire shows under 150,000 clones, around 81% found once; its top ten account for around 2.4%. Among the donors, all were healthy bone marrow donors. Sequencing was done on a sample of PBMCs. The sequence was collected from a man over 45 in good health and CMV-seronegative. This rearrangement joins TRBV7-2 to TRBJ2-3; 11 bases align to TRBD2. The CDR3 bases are TGTGCCAGCAGCTTAGGGACTAGCGGGTCCCTGGATACGCAGTATTTT. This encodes CASSLGTSGSLDTQYF.